This TCR beta chain was identified during a study of blood T cell repertoires in COVID-19. Study in general: The samples span acute and convalescent COVID-19 from the United States, Italy and Spain. Sample material is recorded as cDNA or gDNA derived from T cells, B-cell-depleted T cells, or PBMCs.

This study enrolled people aged about 18 to 95 from around 25 US geographic areas. Participants' own reports of clinical history determined their cohort assignment. The ends lost 3 bases at V and 5 bases at J; junction bases unmatched: 18. The CDR3 has 20 residues. Germline V lookup: CDR1 MNHEY, CDR2 SVGEGT. This clone was recorded once. Assay used: immunoSEQ multiplex PCR; TCRdb lists only in-frame clones, some missing. The data hold more than 200,000 clones, with roughly 86% observed a single time. This chain connects TRBV6-2 or TRBV6-3 to TRBJ2-1; TRBD2 agrees at 11 bases. The sequence was obtained from a woman aged 25 to 39 with acute COVID-19. The sequenced sample was PBMCs or T cells enriched from blood (not recorded which). The CDR3 is CASSYDARTGLAGGHNEQFF. As DNA, the CDR3 is TGTGCCAGCAGTTATGATGCGAGGACAGGTCTAGCGGGGGGCCACAATGAGCAGTTCTTC.